The 22 T cell receptor beta chains in this list originate from one sample, sequenced in a study of blood T cell repertoires in COVID-19. Sequenced by immunoSEQ multiplex PCR; TCRdb stores in-frame clones only, minus some. Altogether about 350,000 clones are present, over 75% being singletons, with the ten largest covering approximately 5.3%. Sequencing used PBMCs or T cells enriched from blood (not recorded which). These receptor sequences come from a woman in her 30s who had recovered from COVID-19.

V and J are TRBV11-2 and TRBJ2-3, with D tentatively TRBD1 (5 bases). Trimming removed 7 bases from V and 2 bases from J, with 13 bases in between. The CDR3 totals 14 residues. Germline CDR1 SGHAT, CDR2 FQNNGV. CDR3 DNA sequence: TGTGCCAGCACCACCCCAGGGCTCACAGATACGCAGTATTTT. Residues: CASTTPGLTDTQYF.

This clone was counted a few times. J is TRBJ1-5 and V is TRBV6-2 or TRBV6-3; D unresolved. The CDR3 covers 12 residues. The germline gives CDR1 MNHEY, CDR2 SVGEGT. V gave up 4 bases and J gave up 5 bases, with 6 bases separating them. The CDR3 DNA reads as TGTGCCAGCAGTTTGAGGGATCAGCCCCAGCATTTT. Translated, it gives CASSLRDQPQHF.

The chain couples TRBV4-3 to TRBJ2-2, with 7 bases that match TRBD1. CDR3 length: 17 amino acids. Germline values: CDR1 LGHNA, CDR2 YSLEER. With 6 bases clipped from V and 6 bases from J, the junction kept 16 bases outside the gene matches. CDR3 sequence: CASSPTGRGGFPGELFF. Here the CDR3 DNA reads TGCGCCAGCAGTCCAACGGGCCGAGGGGGCTTCCCCGGGGAGCTGTTTTTT.

V is TRBV5-1 and J is TRBJ2-3, with D possibly being TRBD2 (6 bases). Trimming took 2 bases from V and 6 from J, leaving 13 bases between them. Germline V gene sequence: CDR1 SGHRS, CDR2 YFSETQ. The CDR3 totals 14 residues. Written as DNA, the CDR3 is TGCGCCAGCAGCTTTGGACTAAACCGCGATACGCAGTATTTT. Translated, it gives CASSFGLNRDTQYF.

This clone was counted once. J is TRBJ2-1 and V is TRBV28; 9 positions match TRBD2. Looked up from germline, CDR1 is MDHEN and CDR2 is SYDVKM. V gave up 7 bases and J gave up 7 bases; unmatched junction bases: 11. The CDR3 contains 15 residues. The CDR3 loop is CASTVWASGANEQFF. The CDR3 nucleotides read TGTGCCAGCACCGTATGGGCTAGCGGGGCAAATGAGCAGTTCTTC.

This chain joins TRBV5-4 and TRBJ1-1; TRBD1 matches 9 bases. There are 17 residues in the CDR3. Germline lookup yields CDR1 SGHNT and CDR2 YYREEE (reference sequence). After removal of 4 bases from V and 0 bases from J, the junction contained 10 bases not matched to a gene. The CDR3 DNA reads as TGTGCCAGCAGCGGAATCGACAGGGGGGCCATGAACACTGAAGCTTTCTTT. This translates into CASSGIDRGAMNTEAFF.

This clone was counted once. This chain connects TRBV27 to TRBJ2-1; TRBD2 matches 7 bases. Germline CDR1 MNHEY, CDR2 SMNVEV (reference sequence). CDR3 length: 15 amino acids. V shed 5 bases and J 9 bases; nucleotides not matched to a gene: 13. Written as DNA, the CDR3 is TGTGCCAGCAGTAGAGGGAGGGTTGAGTGGACTGAGCAGTTCTTC. Its protein is CASSRGRVEWTEQFF.

V usage is TRBV28 and J usage is TRBJ1-1; 9 nucleotides align to TRBD1. Germline V gene data show CDR1 as MDHEN and CDR2 as SYDVKM. The CDR3 has 17 residues. The V segment lost 8 bases and the J segment 1 base; nucleotides outside the gene matches: 14. CDR3 amino acids: CASLLAGTGYENTEAFF. As DNA, the CDR3 is TGTGCCAGCCTTCTGGCCGGGACAGGGTATGAGAACACTGAAGCTTTCTTT.

This clone has a handful of counts. V usage is TRBV27 and J usage is TRBJ1-6, with D possibly matching TRBD1 (6 bases). The CDR3 sequence is 19 residues long. Germline V gene sequence: CDR1 MNHEY, CDR2 SMNVEV (reference sequence). V was shortened by 5 bases and J by 0 bases, with 20 bases between the two germline ends. The CDR3 DNA reads as TGTGCCAGCAGTCGATTCAGCCCGCAGGGGAGCTCCTATAATTCACCCCTCCACTTT. Amino acid sequence: CASSRFSPQGSSYNSPLHF.

This sequence joins TRBV19 and TRBJ1-6, with no clear D. With 3 bases removed from V and 9 bases from J, the gap between germline ends came to 12 bases. CDR1 is LNHDA, CDR2 SQIVND, per germline (reference sequence). CDR3 length equals 14 residues. CDR3 protein: CASSMGWASSPLHF. The CDR3 DNA follows: TGTGCCAGTAGTATGGGTTGGGCATCTTCACCCCTCCACTTT.

This clone was found a few times. The V and J genes are TRBV6-5 and TRBJ2-5; 9 bases match TRBD2. This CDR3 has 14 amino acids. Germline values: CDR1 MNHEY, CDR2 SVGAGI. With V trimmed by 8 bases and J by 1 base, 5 bases remained unmatched. The CDR3 DNA sequence: TGTGCCAGCGGATCTAGCGGGGCCCAAGAGACCCAGTACTTC. Protein sequence: CASGSSGAQETQYF.

The chain joins TRBV24-1 to TRBJ2-6; 7 positions agree with TRBD1. Germline CDR1 and CDR2: KGHDR and SFDVKD. CDR3 length equals 18 residues. The V gene end was trimmed by 7 bases and the J gene end by 4 bases; junction bases not matched to a gene: 15. CDR3 in DNA: TGTGCCACCAGACCCCCGGGACAGCATAATCCAGGGGCCAACGTCCTGACTTTC. Amino acid sequence: CATRPPGQHNPGANVLTF.

The rearrangement uses TRBV5-8 and TRBJ1-2; unclear D gene. V lost 0 bases and J lost 4, with 7 bases in between. Germline CDR1 is SGHTS and CDR2 is YDEGEE. The CDR3 is made up of 13 amino acids. The DNA for the CDR3 is TGTGCCAGCAGCTTGGGACATCGCTATGGCTACACCTTC. It translates to CASSLGHRYGYTF.

V gene TRBV18 combines with J gene TRBJ1-2, with 10 positions matching TRBD1. There are 15 residues in the CDR3. The trim removed 3 bases at V and 7 bases at J, leaving 8 bases unmatched. Germline loops: CDR1 KGHSH, CDR2 LQKENI. CDR3 sequence: CASSPDRGMVGGYTF. As DNA, the CDR3 is TGTGCCAGCTCACCGGACAGGGGGATGGTAGGTGGCTACACCTTC.

The CDR3 here is CASSGVPGQSNYEQYF. Here the CDR3 DNA reads TGTGCCAGCAGTGGGGTCCCGGGACAGTCAAACTACGAGCAGTACTTC. The chain couples TRBV6-1 to TRBJ2-7; the match to TRBD1 covers 7 bases. CDR1 and CDR2 from the germline V gene are MNHNS and SASEGT. Trimming removed 4 bases from V and 3 bases from J; junction bases left unmatched: 12. The CDR3 has 16 residues.

In this sample, this clone turned up once. For the CDR3, the DNA is TGTGCCAGCTCACTAGCTAGCGGGGCTAGCACAGATACGCAGTATTTT. Translation: CASSLASGASTDTQYF. V gene TRBV18 combines with J gene TRBJ2-3; 9 nucleotides agree with TRBD2. Losses at the gene ends were 4 bases for V and 0 bases for J; bases not matched to a gene: 5. The CDR3 extends over 16 amino acids. Germline values: CDR1 KGHSH, CDR2 LQKENI.

V and J are TRBV7-2 and TRBJ1-3, with unresolved D. V lost 3 bases, J lost 4 bases, and 4 bases lay in between. CDR3 length: 12 amino acids. The germline CDR1 and CDR2 sequences are SGHTA and FQGNSA. As DNA, the CDR3 is TGTGCCAGCAGCTTGGCCGGAAACACCATATATTTT. It is translated as CASSLAGNTIYF.

V is TRBV5-1 and J is TRBJ2-5, with D perhaps matching TRBD2 (5 bases). In germline, CDR1 is SGHRS, CDR2 YFSETQ. The CDR3 is 13 residues long. V lost 0 bases, J lost 5 bases, and 8 bases lay in between. This CDR3 is CASSLAGKETQYF. DNA of the CDR3: TGCGCCAGCAGCTTGGCGGGGAAGGAGACCCAGTACTTC. Full variable domain (rest looked up from reference TRBV5-1 and TRBJ2-5): KAGVTQTPRYLIKTRGQQVTLSCSPISGHRSVSWYQQTPGQGLQFLFEYFSETQRNKGNFPGRFSGRQFSNSRSEMNVSTLELGDSALYLCASSLAGKETQYFGPGTRLLVL.

V gene TRBV7-9 combines with J gene TRBJ1-1; 8 nucleotides agree with TRBD1. CDR1 is SEHNR and CDR2 is FQNEAQ in the germline V gene (reference sequence). CDR3 length equals 14 residues. V lost 4 bases to trimming and J lost 3 bases; unmatched junction nucleotides: 4. The CDR3 bases are TGTGCCAGCAGCTACCAGGGGGCTGACACTGAAGCTTTCTTT. It specifies CASSYQGADTEAFF.

This clone showed up just once. This sequence joins TRBV18 and TRBJ1-4; 7 nucleotides line up with TRBD1. With V trimmed by 1 base and J by 4 bases, 9 bases remained unmatched. The CDR3 length is 17 residues. The germline V gene has CDR1 KGHSH and CDR2 LQKENI. CDR3 DNA sequence: TGTGCCAGCTCACCACTGTGGGACAGCAGAGATAATGAAAAACTGTTTTTT. This encodes CASSPLWDSRDNEKLFF. Supplemented by reference TRBV18 and TRBJ1-4, the full variable domain reads NAGVMQNPRHLVRRRGQEARLRCSPMKGHSHVYWYRQLPEEGLKFMVYLQKENIIDESGMPKERFSAEFPKEGPSILRIQQVVRGDSAAYFCASSPLWDSRDNEKLFFGSGTQLSVL.

The chain is built from TRBV19 and TRBJ1-5; D is perhaps TRBD1 (5 bases). Germline CDR1 and CDR2: LNHDA and SQIVND (reference sequence). This CDR3 comprises 15 residues. Trimming stripped 3 bases from V and 5 bases from J, with 14 bases between. The CDR3 DNA sequence: TGTGCCAGTAGTATGGGGCTGCAGGACCATCAGCCCCAGCATTTT. Its protein product is CASSMGLQDHQPQHF.

The chain joins TRBV6-2 or TRBV6-3 to TRBJ1-3; D unresolved. V dropped 4 bases and J dropped 4 bases, with 17 bases sitting between them. The CDR3 is made up of 16 amino acids. Germline V gene data show CDR1 as MNHEY and CDR2 as SVGEGT. This CDR3 is CASSSTPGSGGNTIYF. CDR3 coding DNA: TGTGCCAGCAGTTCTACACCCGGGAGTGGAGGAAACACCATATATTTT.